Sequencing of this T cell receptor (beta chain) was carried out in a study of T cell responses to AZD1222 COVID-19 vaccine. TCRdb keeps only in-frame clones here, not all; method: immunoSEQ multiplex PCR. The repertoire holds more than 150,000 clones, with just over 85% as singletons. Details on this clone: The antigen is undetermined.

The CDR3 is made up of 14 amino acids. Trimming shortened V by 1 base and J by 0 bases, and 7 bases separated the two germline ends. Germline V gene sequence: CDR1 SGHTA, CDR2 FQGNSA. Study results and caveats: In a largely white British group with more females than males, clonal diversity was possibly underestimated.

The receptor was isolated from an adult in good health. The gene calls are TRBV7-2 and TRBJ2-7, with D perhaps matching TRBD1 (6 bases). Sample: peripheral blood, taken on day 0 of AZD1222 vaccination. CDR3 protein: CASSLEGDSYEQYF. The CDR3 DNA is TGTGCCAGCAGCTTAGAGGGGGACTCCTACGAGCAGTACTTC.